This is a list of T cell receptor beta chains from one sample in a study of cytomegalovirus exposure and HLA in healthy donors. Using immunoSEQ multiplex PCR, the repertoire was profiled, and TCRdb retains in-frame clones only, with some absent. This table holds about 190,000 clones, about 81% found once. Sequencing was carried out using PBMCs. All receptors derive from a woman younger than 35 in good health and CMV-seropositive. The CDR3 runs from the conserved cysteine through the conserved F or W. Fields, in order: D gene, J gene, V gene, clone size, CDR3 protein, CDR3 DNA. A D gene is named only where the DNA matches it firmly. The size of a clone is reported for some rows only, either as once, few or many, or as a class for expanded clones.

D gene: TRBD2
J gene: TRBJ2-1
V gene: TRBV2
clone size: -
CDR3 protein: CASSGASGYNEQFF
CDR3 DNA: TGTGCCAGCAGTGGGGCTAGCGGTTACAATGAGCAGTTCTTC

D gene: -
J gene: TRBJ2-2
V gene: TRBV6-1
clone size: -
CDR3 protein: CASSVSRASAGELFF
CDR3 DNA: TGTGCCAGCAGTGTCTCCAGGGCGTCGGCCGGGGAGCTGTTTTTT

D gene: TRBD1
J gene: TRBJ1-5
V gene: TRBV7-9
clone size: -
CDR3 protein: CASSGGQEKGEPQHF
CDR3 DNA: TGTGCCAGCAGCGGGGGACAGGAGAAGGGGGAGCCCCAGCATTTT

D gene: -
J gene: TRBJ1-3
V gene: TRBV9
clone size: -
CDR3 protein: CASSVGVGEVYGNTIYF
CDR3 DNA: TGTGCCAGCAGCGTAGGGGTCGGGGAAGTCTACGGAAACACCATATATTTT

D gene: -
J gene: TRBJ1-1
V gene: TRBV7-9
clone size: few
CDR3 protein: CSSSLGSGVLDEAFF
CDR3 DNA: TGTTCCAGCAGCTTAGGGTCAGGGGTATTGGATGAAGCTTTCTTT

D gene: -
J gene: TRBJ2-3
V gene: TRBV5-1
clone size: once
CDR3 protein: CASRVAFSFTDTQYF
CDR3 DNA: TGCGCCAGCAGGGTGGCCTTTTCGTTCACAGATACGCAGTATTTT

D gene: TRBD1
J gene: TRBJ2-3
V gene: TRBV5-6
clone size: -
CDR3 protein: CASSSLGGQVTDTQYF
CDR3 DNA: TGTGCCAGCAGCTCCCTAGGGGGCCAGGTCACAGATACGCAGTATTTT

D gene: -
J gene: TRBJ1-6
V gene: TRBV6-7
clone size: -
CDR3 protein: CASSPSGEASSYNSPLHF
CDR3 DNA: TGTGCCAGCAGCCCAAGCGGAGAGGCGAGCTCCTATAATTCACCCCTCCACTTT

D gene: -
J gene: TRBJ2-1
V gene: TRBV27
clone size: -
CDR3 protein: CASSPFSGNYNEQFF
CDR3 DNA: TGTGCCAGCAGTCCCTTCAGCGGAAACTACAATGAGCAGTTCTTC

D gene: -
J gene: TRBJ1-2
V gene: TRBV14
clone size: -
CDR3 protein: CASSLTTVGGYGYTF
CDR3 DNA: TGTGCCAGCAGCCTCACGACAGTTGGCGGCTATGGCTACACCTTC

D gene: -
J gene: TRBJ2-2
V gene: TRBV30
clone size: -
CDR3 protein: CAWSVPQGISGELFF
CDR3 DNA: TGTGCCTGGAGTGTACCCCAGGGCATCAGCGGGGAGCTGTTTTTT

D gene: -
J gene: TRBJ2-1
V gene: TRBV5-1
clone size: -
CDR3 protein: CASSGGTYNEQFF
CDR3 DNA: TGCGCCAGCAGCGGGGGGACCTACAATGAGCAGTTCTTC

D gene: -
J gene: TRBJ1-6
V gene: TRBV19
clone size: -
CDR3 protein: CASSIQQGLPLHF
CDR3 DNA: TGTGCCAGTAGTATCCAACAGGGTCTCCCCCTCCACTTT

D gene: -
J gene: TRBJ2-7
V gene: TRBV5-1
clone size: -
CDR3 protein: CASSWGDGDRRYEQYF
CDR3 DNA: TGCGCCAGCAGCTGGGGGGACGGAGATCGGCGCTACGAGCAGTACTTC

D gene: -
J gene: TRBJ1-2
V gene: TRBV13
clone size: -
CDR3 protein: CASKPPSRRGGYGYTF
CDR3 DNA: TGTGCCAGCAAGCCCCCCAGTCGACGGGGAGGCTATGGCTACACCTTC

D gene: TRBD1
J gene: TRBJ1-5
V gene: TRBV11-2
clone size: -
CDR3 protein: CASSLTTGGNQPQHF
CDR3 DNA: TGTGCCAGCAGCTTAACCACAGGGGGCAATCAGCCCCAGCATTTT

D gene: -
J gene: TRBJ1-6
V gene: TRBV14
clone size: few
CDR3 protein: CASRTGHNSPLHF
CDR3 DNA: TGTGCCAGCCGAACAGGGCATAATTCACCCCTCCACTTT

D gene: -
J gene: TRBJ1-5
V gene: TRBV11-2
clone size: -
CDR3 protein: CASSPDTSNQPQHF
CDR3 DNA: TGTGCCAGCAGCCCTGACACCTCCAATCAGCCCCAGCATTTT

D gene: -
J gene: TRBJ1-5
V gene: TRBV4-2
clone size: -
CDR3 protein: CASSQATGFSNQPQHF
CDR3 DNA: TGTGCCAGCAGCCAAGCCACAGGGTTTAGCAATCAGCCCCAGCATTTT

D gene: -
J gene: TRBJ1-6
V gene: TRBV9
clone size: once
CDR3 protein: CASSVGRAHNSPLHF
CDR3 DNA: TGTGCCAGCAGCGTGGGCAGGGCCCATAATTCACCCCTCCACTTT

D gene: -
J gene: TRBJ2-1
V gene: TRBV7-3
clone size: -
CDR3 protein: CASSLTQGRNNEQFF
CDR3 DNA: TGTGCCAGCAGCTTAACGCAGGGAAGAAACAATGAGCAGTTCTTC

D gene: TRBD1
J gene: TRBJ2-1
V gene: TRBV11-3
clone size: -
CDR3 protein: CASSFRDRDTELLF
CDR3 DNA: TGTGCCAGCAGCTTCCGGGACAGGGATACCGAGCTGCTCTTC

D gene: TRBD2
J gene: TRBJ2-1
V gene: TRBV29-1
clone size: -
CDR3 protein: CSAGTSGGVGGEQFF
CDR3 DNA: TGCAGCGCCGGGACTAGCGGGGGCGTAGGGGGTGAGCAGTTCTTC

D gene: TRBD1
J gene: TRBJ1-5
V gene: TRBV25-1
clone size: -
CDR3 protein: CASSEYRGTGIRNQPQHF
CDR3 DNA: TGTGCCAGCAGTGAATATCGGGGGACAGGGATTCGCAATCAGCCCCAGCATTTT

D gene: TRBD2
J gene: TRBJ2-1
V gene: TRBV11-2
clone size: -
CDR3 protein: CASSLTLAGTYNEQFF
CDR3 DNA: TGTGCCAGCAGCTTGACCCTAGCGGGAACCTACAATGAGCAGTTCTTC

D gene: TRBD2
J gene: TRBJ2-1
V gene: TRBV29-1
clone size: -
CDR3 protein: CSGATSTDNEQFF
CDR3 DNA: TGCAGCGGCGCGACTAGCACCGACAATGAGCAGTTCTTC

D gene: TRBD1
J gene: TRBJ1-5
V gene: TRBV7-2
clone size: -
CDR3 protein: CASSSGTVNQPQHF
CDR3 DNA: TGTGCCAGCAGCTCAGGGACAGTCAATCAGCCCCAGCATTTT

D gene: -
J gene: TRBJ2-2
V gene: TRBV4-3
clone size: -
CDR3 protein: CASSQVGGGELFF
CDR3 DNA: TGCGCCAGCAGTCAAGTGGGGGGCGGGGAGCTGTTTTTT

D gene: TRBD1
J gene: TRBJ1-1
V gene: TRBV14
clone size: -
CDR3 protein: CASSRYPGQTEAFF
CDR3 DNA: TGTGCCAGCAGCCGCTACCCGGGACAGACTGAAGCTTTCTTT

D gene: -
J gene: TRBJ2-5
V gene: TRBV7-2
clone size: -
CDR3 protein: CASSLRGGGGETQYF
CDR3 DNA: TGTGCCAGCAGCTTAAGAGGAGGTGGTGGTGAGACCCAGTACTTC